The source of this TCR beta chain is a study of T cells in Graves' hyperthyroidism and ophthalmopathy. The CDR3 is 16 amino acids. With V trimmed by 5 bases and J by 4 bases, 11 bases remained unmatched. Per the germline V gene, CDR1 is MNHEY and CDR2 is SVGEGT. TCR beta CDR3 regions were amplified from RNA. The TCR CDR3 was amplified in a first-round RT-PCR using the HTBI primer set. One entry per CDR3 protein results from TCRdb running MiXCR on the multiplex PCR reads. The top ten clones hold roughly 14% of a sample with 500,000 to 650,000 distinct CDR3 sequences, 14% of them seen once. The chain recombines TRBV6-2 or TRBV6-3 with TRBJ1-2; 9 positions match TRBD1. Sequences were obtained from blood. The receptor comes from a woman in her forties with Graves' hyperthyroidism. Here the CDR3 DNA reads TGTGCCAGCAGTCCCTCCGGGACAGGGCGGCTCTATGGCTACACCTTC. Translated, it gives CASSPSGTGRLYGYTF.